These 5 T cell receptor beta chains originate from one sample sequenced in a study of control samples from healthy donors and cancer patients. The table came from immunoSEQ multiplex PCR; TCRdb's copy has only in-frame clones and leaves some out. The profile covers approximately 120,000 clones, with around 94% appearing a single time and less than 0.65% taken by the ten largest. Sample: PBMCs. The receptors shown here come from a man older than 75 with head and neck cancer.

The V call is TRBV5-1, the J call TRBJ1-1; possible D gene TRBD1, 6 bases. V was pared by 0 bases and J by 0 bases, with 12 bases between. Germline CDR1 is SGHRS and CDR2 is YFSETQ. The CDR3 has 16 amino acids. The CDR3 spells CASSLDPGVMNTEAFF. As DNA, the CDR3 is TGCGCCAGCAGCTTGGATCCAGGGGTTATGAACACTGAAGCTTTCTTT.

The chain recombines TRBV11-2 with TRBJ2-6; no clear D. Per the germline V gene, CDR1 is SGHAT and CDR2 is FQNNGV. The ends were cut back, 3 bases at V and 2 bases at J, with 2 bases in the middle. The CDR3 totals 13 residues. The CDR3 loop is CASSFPGANVLTF. CDR3 bases: TGTGCCAGCAGCTTCCCTGGGGCCAACGTCCTGACTTTC.

V usage is TRBV5-4 and J usage is TRBJ2-7, with D possibly being TRBD2 (8 bases). Germline V CDR1 and CDR2: SGHNT, YYREEE (reference sequence). V was pared by 4 bases and J by 11 bases, with 22 bases between. The CDR3 spans 14 residues. CDR3 DNA: TGTGCCAGCAGCGCACAGGGGTCTAGCGGGCTGAAGTACTTC. Protein: CASSAQGSSGLKYF. Supplemented by reference TRBV5-4 and TRBJ2-7, the full variable domain reads ETGVTQSPTHLIKTRGQQVTLRCSSQSGHNTVSWYQQALGQGPQFIFQYYREEENGRGNFPPRFSGLQFPNYSSELNVNALELDDSALYLCASSAQGSSGLKYFGPGTRLTVT.

The chain joins TRBV19 to TRBJ1-3; weak D call: TRBD1 (6 bases). CDR1 and CDR2 from the germline V gene are LNHDA and SQIVND (reference sequence). The CDR3 spans 14 residues. Trimming removed 6 bases at V and 4 bases at J, with 13 bases between. The CDR3 reads CASSPGAVGNTIYF. The CDR3 DNA reads as TGTGCCAGTAGCCCGGGGGCAGTCGGAAACACCATATATTTT.

The V call is TRBV5-8, the J call TRBJ1-6; D remains unclear. This CDR3 has 18 residues. Germline V gene lookup returns CDR1 SGHTS and CDR2 YDEGEE. V was clipped by 0 bases and J by 0 bases, with 13 bases between them. The CDR3 DNA follows: TGTGCCAGCAGCTTGGCCTACACTTTGAGCTCCTATAATTCACCCCTCCACTTT. Translated: CASSLAYTLSSYNSPLHF.